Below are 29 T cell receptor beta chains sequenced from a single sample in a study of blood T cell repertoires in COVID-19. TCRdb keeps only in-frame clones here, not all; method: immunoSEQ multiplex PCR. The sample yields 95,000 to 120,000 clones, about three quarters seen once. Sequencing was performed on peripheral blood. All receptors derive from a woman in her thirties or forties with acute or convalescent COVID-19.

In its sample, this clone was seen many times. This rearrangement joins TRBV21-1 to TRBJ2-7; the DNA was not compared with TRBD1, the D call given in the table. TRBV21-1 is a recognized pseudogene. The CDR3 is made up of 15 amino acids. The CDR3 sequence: CASSRNDRGRVKQYF. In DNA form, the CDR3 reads TGTGCCAGCAGCAGGAATGACAGGGGGCGCGTCAAGCAGTACTTC.

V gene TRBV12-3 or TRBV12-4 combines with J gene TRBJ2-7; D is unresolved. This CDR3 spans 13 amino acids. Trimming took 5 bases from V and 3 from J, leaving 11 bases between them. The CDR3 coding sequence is TGTGCCAGCAGTCCTCCCGGCGGCTACGAGCAGTACTTC. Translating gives CASSPPGGYEQYF.

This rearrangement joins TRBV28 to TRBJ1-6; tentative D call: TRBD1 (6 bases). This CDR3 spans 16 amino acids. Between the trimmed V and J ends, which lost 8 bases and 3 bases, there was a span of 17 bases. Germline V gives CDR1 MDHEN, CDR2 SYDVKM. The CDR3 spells CASGVGAGFYNSPLHF. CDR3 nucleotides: TGTGCCAGCGGGGTGGGGGCAGGATTCTATAATTCACCCCTCCACTTT.

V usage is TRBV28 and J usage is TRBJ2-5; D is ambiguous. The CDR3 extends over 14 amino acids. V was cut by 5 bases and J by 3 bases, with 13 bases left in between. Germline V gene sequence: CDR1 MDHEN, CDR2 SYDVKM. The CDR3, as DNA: TGTGCCAGCAGTCCCCGCGGCCAAGAAGAGACCCAGTACTTC. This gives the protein CASSPRGQEETQYF.

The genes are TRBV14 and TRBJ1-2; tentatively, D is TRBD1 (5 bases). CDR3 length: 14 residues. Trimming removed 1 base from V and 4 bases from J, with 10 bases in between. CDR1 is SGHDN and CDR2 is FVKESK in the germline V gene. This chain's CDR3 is CASSQGTPAYGYTF. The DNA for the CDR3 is TGTGCCAGCAGCCAAGGGACACCTGCCTATGGCTACACCTTC.

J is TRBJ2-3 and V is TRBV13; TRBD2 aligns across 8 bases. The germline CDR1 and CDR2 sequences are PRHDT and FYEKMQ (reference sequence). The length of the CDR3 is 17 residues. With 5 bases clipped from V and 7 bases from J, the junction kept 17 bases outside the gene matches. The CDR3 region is CASSPSSGEDVGNTQYF. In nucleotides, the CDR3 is TGTGCCAGCAGCCCCAGTAGCGGGGAGGACGTCGGTAATACGCAGTATTTT.

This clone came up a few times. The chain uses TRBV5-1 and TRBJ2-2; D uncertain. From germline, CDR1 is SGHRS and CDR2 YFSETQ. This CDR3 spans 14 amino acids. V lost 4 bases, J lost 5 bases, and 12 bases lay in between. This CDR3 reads CASSLPIETGELFF. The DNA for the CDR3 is TGCGCCAGCAGCCTACCTATCGAGACCGGGGAGCTGTTTTTT. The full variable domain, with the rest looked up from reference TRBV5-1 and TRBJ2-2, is KAGVTQTPRYLIKTRGQQVTLSCSPISGHRSVSWYQQTPGQGLQFLFEYFSETQRNKGNFPGRFSGRQFSNSRSEMNVSTLELGDSALYLCASSLPIETGELFFGEGSRLTVL.

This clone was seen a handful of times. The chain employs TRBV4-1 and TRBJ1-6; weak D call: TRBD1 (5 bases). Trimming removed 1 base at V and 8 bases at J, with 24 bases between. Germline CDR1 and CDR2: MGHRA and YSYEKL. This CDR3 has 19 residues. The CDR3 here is CASSQGQGGLIGIYSPLHF. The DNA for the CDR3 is TGCGCCAGCAGCCAAGGGCAGGGTGGGCTAATTGGCATTTATTCACCCCTCCACTTT.

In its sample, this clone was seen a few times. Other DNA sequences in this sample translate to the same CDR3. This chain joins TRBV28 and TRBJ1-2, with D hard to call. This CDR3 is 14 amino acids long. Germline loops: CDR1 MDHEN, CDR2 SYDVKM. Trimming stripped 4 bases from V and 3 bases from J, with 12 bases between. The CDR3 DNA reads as TGTGCCAGCAGTTCCGGACGGGGTGACTATGGCTACACCTTC. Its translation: CASSSGRGDYGYTF.

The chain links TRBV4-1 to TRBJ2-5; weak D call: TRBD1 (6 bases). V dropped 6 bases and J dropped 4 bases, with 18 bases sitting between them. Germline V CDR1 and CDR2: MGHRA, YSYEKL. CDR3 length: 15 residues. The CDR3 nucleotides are TGCGCCAGCAGTCCAGGGGCCCAGGTAGGAGAGACCCAGTACTTC. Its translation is CASSPGAQVGETQYF.

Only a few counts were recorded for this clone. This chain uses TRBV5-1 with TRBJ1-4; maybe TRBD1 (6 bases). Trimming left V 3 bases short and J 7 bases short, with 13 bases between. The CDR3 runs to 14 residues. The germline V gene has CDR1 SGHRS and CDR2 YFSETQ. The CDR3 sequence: CASSYGQSTEKLFF. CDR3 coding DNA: TGCGCCAGCAGCTACGGACAGAGCACTGAAAAACTGTTTTTT.

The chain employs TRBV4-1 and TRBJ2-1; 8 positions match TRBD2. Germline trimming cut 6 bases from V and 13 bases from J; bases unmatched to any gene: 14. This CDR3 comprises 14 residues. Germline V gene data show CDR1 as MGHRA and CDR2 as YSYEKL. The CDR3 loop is CASRPPLDGGGQFF. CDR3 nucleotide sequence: TGCGCCAGCAGACCGCCCCTTGACGGGGGGGGCCAGTTCTTC.

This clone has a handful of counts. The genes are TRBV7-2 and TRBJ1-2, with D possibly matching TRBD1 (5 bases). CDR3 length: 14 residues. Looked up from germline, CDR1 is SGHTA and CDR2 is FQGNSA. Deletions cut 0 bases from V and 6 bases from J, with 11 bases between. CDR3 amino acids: CASSLAAGKDGYTF. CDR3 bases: TGTGCCAGCAGCTTAGCGGCAGGGAAAGATGGCTACACCTTC. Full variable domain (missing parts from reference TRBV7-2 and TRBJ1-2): GAGVSQSPSNKVTEKGKDVELRCDPISGHTALYWYRQSLGQGLEFLIYFQGNSAPDKSGLPSDRFSAERTGGSVSTLTIQRTQQEDSAVYLCASSLAAGKDGYTFGSGTRLTVV.

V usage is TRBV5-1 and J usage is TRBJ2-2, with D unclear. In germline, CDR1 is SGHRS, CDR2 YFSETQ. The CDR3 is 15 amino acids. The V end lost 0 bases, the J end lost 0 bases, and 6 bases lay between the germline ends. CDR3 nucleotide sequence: TGCGCCAGCAGCTTGGCTCGAGCGAACACCGGGGAGCTGTTTTTT. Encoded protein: CASSLARANTGELFF.

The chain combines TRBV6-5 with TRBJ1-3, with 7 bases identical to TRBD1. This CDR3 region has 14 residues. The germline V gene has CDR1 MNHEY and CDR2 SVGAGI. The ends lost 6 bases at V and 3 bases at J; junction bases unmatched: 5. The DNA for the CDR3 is TGTGCCAGCAGGATAGGGGGCTATGGAAACACCATATATTTT. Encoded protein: CASRIGGYGNTIYF.

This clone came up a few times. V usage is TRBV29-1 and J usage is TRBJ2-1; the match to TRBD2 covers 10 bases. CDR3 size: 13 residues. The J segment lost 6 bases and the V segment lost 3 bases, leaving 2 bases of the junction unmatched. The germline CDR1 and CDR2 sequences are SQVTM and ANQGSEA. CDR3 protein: CSVEPSGGNEQFF. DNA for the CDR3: TGCAGCGTTGAGCCTAGCGGGGGCAATGAGCAGTTCTTC.

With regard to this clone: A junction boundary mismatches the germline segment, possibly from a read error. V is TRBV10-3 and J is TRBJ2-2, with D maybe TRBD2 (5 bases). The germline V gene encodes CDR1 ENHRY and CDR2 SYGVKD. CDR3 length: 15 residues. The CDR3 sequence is CAISELEVNIGELFF. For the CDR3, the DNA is TGTGCCATCAGTGAGTTGGAGGTTAACATCGGGGAGCTGTTTTTT.

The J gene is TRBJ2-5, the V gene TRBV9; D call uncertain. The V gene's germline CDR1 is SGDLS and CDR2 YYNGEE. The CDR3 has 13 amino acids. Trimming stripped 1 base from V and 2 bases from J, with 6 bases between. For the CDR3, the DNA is TGTGCCAGCAGCGTATCCCCACAAGAGACCCAGTACTTC. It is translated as CASSVSPQETQYF.

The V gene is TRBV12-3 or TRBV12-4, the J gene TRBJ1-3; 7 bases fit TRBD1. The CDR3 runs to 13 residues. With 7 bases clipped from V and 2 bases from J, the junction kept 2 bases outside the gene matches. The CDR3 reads CASNRGPGNTIYF. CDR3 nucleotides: TGTGCCAGCAACAGGGGTCCTGGAAACACCATATATTTT.

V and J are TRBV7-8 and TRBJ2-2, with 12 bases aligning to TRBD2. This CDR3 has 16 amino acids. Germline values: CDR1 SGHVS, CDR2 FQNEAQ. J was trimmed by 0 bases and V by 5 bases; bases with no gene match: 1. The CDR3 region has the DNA TGTGCCAGCAGCCCTAGCGGGGGGGCGAACACCGGGGAGCTGTTTTTT. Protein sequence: CASSPSGGANTGELFF.

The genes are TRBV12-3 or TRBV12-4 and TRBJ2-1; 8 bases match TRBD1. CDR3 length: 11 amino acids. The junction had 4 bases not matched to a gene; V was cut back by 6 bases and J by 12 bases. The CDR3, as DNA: TGTGCCAGCAGCCAGGGACAGGCGCAGTTCTTC. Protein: CASSQGQAQFF.

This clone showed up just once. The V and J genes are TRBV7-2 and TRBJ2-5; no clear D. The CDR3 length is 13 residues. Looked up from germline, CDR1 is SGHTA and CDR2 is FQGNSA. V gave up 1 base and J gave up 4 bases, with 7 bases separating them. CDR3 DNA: TGTGCCAGCAGCTTAGGTGTCGGAGAGACCCAGTACTTC. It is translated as CASSLGVGETQYF.

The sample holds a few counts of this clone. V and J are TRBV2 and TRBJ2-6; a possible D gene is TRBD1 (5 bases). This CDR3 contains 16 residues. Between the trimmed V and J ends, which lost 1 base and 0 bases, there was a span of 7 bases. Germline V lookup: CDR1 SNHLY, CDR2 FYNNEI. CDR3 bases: TGTGCCAGCAGTGAAGTAGGACACTCTGGGGCCAACGTCCTGACTTTC. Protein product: CASSEVGHSGANVLTF.

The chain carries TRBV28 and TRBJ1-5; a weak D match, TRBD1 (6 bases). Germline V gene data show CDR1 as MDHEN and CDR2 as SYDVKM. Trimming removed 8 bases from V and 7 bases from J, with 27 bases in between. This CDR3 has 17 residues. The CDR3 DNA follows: TGTGCCAGCCACCGGGGCGGACAGTCCGGAATACTGCAGCCCCAGCATTTT. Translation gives CASHRGGQSGILQPQHF.

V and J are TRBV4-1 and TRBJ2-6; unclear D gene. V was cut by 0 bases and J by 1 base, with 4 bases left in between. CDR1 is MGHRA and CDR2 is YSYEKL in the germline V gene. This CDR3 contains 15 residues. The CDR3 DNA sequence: TGCGCCAGCAGCCAAGACCCTTCTGGGGCCAACGTCCTGACTTTC. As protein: CASSQDPSGANVLTF.

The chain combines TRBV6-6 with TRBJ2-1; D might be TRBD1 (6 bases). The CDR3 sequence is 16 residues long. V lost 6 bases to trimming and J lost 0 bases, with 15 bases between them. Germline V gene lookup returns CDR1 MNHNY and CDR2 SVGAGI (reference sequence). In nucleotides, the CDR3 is TGTGCCAGCAGCTTTTCCGGGACAATCTCCTACAATGAGCAGTTCTTC. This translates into CASSFSGTISYNEQFF.

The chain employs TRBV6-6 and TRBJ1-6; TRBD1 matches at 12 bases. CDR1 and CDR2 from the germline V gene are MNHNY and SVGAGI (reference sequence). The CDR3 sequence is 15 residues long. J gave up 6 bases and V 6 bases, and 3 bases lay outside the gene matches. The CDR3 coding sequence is TGTGCCAGCAGGGGGACAGGGGGCATTAATTCACCCCTCCACTTT. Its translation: CASRGTGGINSPLHF.

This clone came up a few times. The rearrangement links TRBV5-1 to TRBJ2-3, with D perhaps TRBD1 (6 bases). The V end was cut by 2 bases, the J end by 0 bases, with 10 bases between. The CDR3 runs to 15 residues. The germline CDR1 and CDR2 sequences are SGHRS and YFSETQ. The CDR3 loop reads CASSFYGTSTDTQYF. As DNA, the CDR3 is TGCGCCAGCAGCTTCTATGGGACAAGCACAGATACGCAGTATTTT.

The chain's CDR3 is CASRETVNTEAFF. The CDR3 region has the DNA TGCGCCAGCAGAGAGACAGTCAACACTGAAGCTTTCTTT. The rearrangement uses TRBV4-1 and TRBJ1-1; D might be TRBD1 (5 bases). Trimming cost V 6 bases and J 2 bases, with 10 bases left between them. The CDR3 sequence is 13 residues long. Germline-derived CDR1 and CDR2 are MGHRA and YSYEKL.